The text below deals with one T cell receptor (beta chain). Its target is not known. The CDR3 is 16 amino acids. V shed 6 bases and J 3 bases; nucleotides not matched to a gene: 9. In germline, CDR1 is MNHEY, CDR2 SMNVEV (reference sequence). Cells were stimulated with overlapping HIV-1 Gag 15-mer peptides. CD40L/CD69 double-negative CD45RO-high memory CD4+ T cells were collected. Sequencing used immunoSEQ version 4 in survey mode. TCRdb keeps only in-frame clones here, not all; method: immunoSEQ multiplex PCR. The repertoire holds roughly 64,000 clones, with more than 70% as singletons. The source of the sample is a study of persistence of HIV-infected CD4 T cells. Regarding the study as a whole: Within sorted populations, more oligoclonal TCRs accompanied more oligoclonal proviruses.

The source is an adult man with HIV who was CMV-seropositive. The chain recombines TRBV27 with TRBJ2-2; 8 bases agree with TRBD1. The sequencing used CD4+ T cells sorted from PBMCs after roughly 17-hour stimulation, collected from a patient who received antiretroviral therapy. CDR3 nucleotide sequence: TGTGCCAGCAGCCGCCCCCGGACAGGGTACACCGGGGAGCTGTTTTTT. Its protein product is CASSRPRTGYTGELFF.